By share of the sample, the clone carrying this TCR beta chain is medium-sized. These data come from a study of patients and donors after allogeneic stem cell transplantation. TCRdb independently ran MiXCR on the RT-PCR reads; one entry per CDR3 protein. The data hold about 15,000 distinct CDR3 sequences, with 25% to 30% observed a single time. There are 14 residues in the CDR3. The TCR was taken from a human donor who was either an allogeneic HSCT recipient or a stem cell or donor lymphocyte infusion donor (not recorded which). It is not recorded whose cells these are; they may come from a transplant donor. The sequenced sample was blood, either unsorted or a sorted T cell fraction (not recorded which). V gene TRBV12-1 combines with J gene TRBJ1-1. TRBV12-1 is reported as a pseudogene. The CDR3 loop is CASSAGRLNTEAFF. The DNA of the CDR3 is TGTGCCAGCAGTGCGGGCAGACTGAACACTGAAGCTTTCTTT.